This TCR beta chain was recovered during a study of cytomegalovirus exposure and HLA in healthy donors. Findings of the study overall: Over 150 TCR beta chains were listed as cytomegalovirus-associated. Per published reports, the classifier diagnosed cytomegalovirus status with high specificity and sensitivity. It was confirmed in vitro that a few of the CMV-associated chains were specific for CMV antigens. Many donors carried some public TCRs, although rarity characterized most TCR sequences.

Per the germline V gene, CDR1 is MDHEN and CDR2 is SYDVKM. The ends were cut back, 3 bases at V and 8 bases at J, with 13 bases in the middle. There are 13 residues in the CDR3. With regard to this clone: Its target is not known.

The repertoire was sequenced with immunoSEQ multiplex PCR; TCRdb's copy has only in-frame clones and lacks some. This sample yields 90,000 to 150,000 clones, of which 85% are seen a single time; about 2% belongs to the top ten. The chain joins TRBV28 to TRBJ1-2; D gene unclear. This receptor was taken from a woman aged 30 to 39 in good health and CMV-seronegative. Sequenced input: PBMCs. The CDR3 is CASSLIETGGYTF. CDR3 in DNA: TGTGCCAGCAGTTTGATAGAAACGGGAGGCTACACCTTC.